This TCR beta chain was sequenced during a study of OX40 agonist ivuxolimab in advanced cancers. Looking at the study overall: Ivuxolimab, which is an agonistic anti-OX40 (CD134) antibody, was administered to the patients. The study gave patients intravenous ivuxolimab at 0.01 to 10 mg/kg every 2 weeks.

The table came from immunoSEQ multiplex PCR; TCRdb's copy has only in-frame clones and leaves some out. The sample includes 25,000 to 35,000 clones, 90% to 95% of them seen just once. Study results and limitations: On average, CD8+ T cells had more expanded clones than CD4+. Expanded peripheral T cell antigen specificity was not determined.

CDR1 and CDR2 from the germline V gene are MDHEN and SYDVKM. Trimming took off 3 bases at V and 8 bases at J, with 8 bases between the two ends. The CDR3 consists of 12 residues. Remarks on this clone: Its antigen is not identified.

The sequencing used CD4+ or CD8+ T cells sorted from blood, collected in a trial of the OX40 agonist ivuxolimab. The TCR comes from an adult with an advanced solid tumor such as melanoma, head and neck, liver or kidney cancer. The rearrangement joins TRBV28 to TRBJ2-1; D unresolved. Written as DNA, the CDR3 is TGTGCCAGCAGTTTTTTGTTCCATGAGCAGTTCTTC. This gives the protein CASSFLFHEQFF.